This T cell receptor beta chain emerged from a study of memory CD4+ T cells and cytomegalovirus serostatus. Study background: This sample comes from healthy Belgian adults, about nine CMV seropositive, 24 seronegative.

Study-wide results and limits: Suggested: most of the CMV-linked TCR signature lies in CD4+ memory cells. A US-trained random forest predicted CMV serostatus with median AUC around 0.92.

This CDR3 is 13 amino acids long. Germline V gives CDR1 WNHNN, CDR2 SYGVQD (reference sequence). Deletions cut 3 bases from V and 0 bases from J, with 5 bases between. The repertoire was sequenced with immunoSEQ multiplex PCR; TCRdb's copy has only in-frame clones and lacks some. The sample lists about 50,000 clones, under 90% seen once, with roughly 0.6% in the top ten. This clone was counted a single time. Its matching antigen is unknown. Single viable CD3+CD4+CD8-CD45RO+ cells were sorted as the memory CD4+ T cells. Total CD4+ T cells were enriched by CD4 positive selection. V and J are TRBV10-1 and TRBJ1-1; D gene ambiguous. Sequenced material: memory CD4+ T cells from blood. The TCR sequence derives from an adult in good health and CMV-seronegative. CDR3 DNA sequence: TGCGCCAGCAGTGACAGCATGAACACTGAAGCTTTCTTT. It is translated as CASSDSMNTEAFF.